One sample yielded the 29 T cell receptor beta chains listed below, sequenced in a study of cytomegalovirus exposure and HLA in healthy donors. The repertoire was sequenced with immunoSEQ multiplex PCR; TCRdb's copy has only in-frame clones and lacks some. The sample includes 200,000 to 250,000 clones, approximately 80% of them seen just once. Sequenced input: PBMCs. These receptors originate from a woman aged 30 to 39 in good health and CMV-seropositive.

This rearrangement joins TRBV6-5 to TRBJ1-2, with D possibly being TRBD1 (6 bases). V lost 2 bases, J lost 2 bases, and 9 bases lay in between. This CDR3 region has 14 residues. Per germline, CDR1 MNHEY and CDR2 SVGAGI. This chain's CDR3 is CASSYGQINYGYTF. Written as DNA, the CDR3 is TGTGCCAGCAGTTACGGACAGATCAACTATGGCTACACCTTC.

The CDR3 sequence is CASSTRYSNYGYTF. CDR3 nucleotide sequence: TGTGCCAGCAGCACACGTTACTCTAACTATGGCTACACCTTC. The chain uses TRBV7-2 and TRBJ1-2; D is ambiguous. The CDR3 contains 14 residues. CDR1 and CDR2 from the germline V gene are SGHTA and FQGNSA. The V end lost 5 bases, the J end lost 0 bases, and 10 bases lay between the germline ends.

Only one count was recorded for this clone. This chain connects TRBV7-2 to TRBJ1-5, with D possibly being TRBD1 (6 bases). CDR1 and CDR2 (germline): SGHTA, FQGNSA. The CDR3 totals 13 residues. Trimming pared 5 bases from V and 8 bases from J, leaving 13 bases between. The CDR3 coding sequence is TGTGCCAGCAGCCCAAGTTCAGGGGAGCCCCAGCATTTT. It translates to CASSPSSGEPQHF.

This clone was seen a few times. The CDR3 DNA follows: TGTGCCAGCAGCTTAATCCTGGGAGTACGGGGGGCCGAGCAGTACTTC. This codes for CASSLILGVRGAEQYF. This rearrangement joins TRBV11-2 to TRBJ2-7, with D perhaps matching TRBD2 (7 bases). CDR3 length: 16 residues. Germline lookup yields CDR1 SGHAT and CDR2 FQNNGV. The V end lost 2 bases, the J end lost 6 bases, and 20 bases lay between the germline ends.

This sequence joins TRBV5-4 and TRBJ1-1; D is possibly TRBD1 (5 bases). The CDR3 extends over 15 amino acids. Trimming took off 4 bases at V and 4 bases at J, with 17 bases between the two ends. Germline CDR1 and CDR2: SGHNT and YYREEE (reference sequence). CDR3 DNA: TGTGCCAGCAGCATGGCCGGGGCGCTAGGCACTGAAGCTTTCTTT. Protein: CASSMAGALGTEAFF.

In its sample, this clone was seen once. The chain is built from TRBV6-1 and TRBJ2-7; the match to TRBD1 covers 9 bases. Germline V lookup: CDR1 MNHNS, CDR2 SASEGT. Trimming at V came to 6 bases and at J to 4 bases, leaving 7 bases not matched to a gene. The CDR3 runs to 14 residues. CDR3 sequence: CASRTGQGVYEQYF. The DNA of the CDR3 is TGTGCCAGCAGAACGGGACAGGGAGTTTACGAGCAGTACTTC.

V usage is TRBV5-1 and J usage is TRBJ2-3, with 8 bases lining up with TRBD2. This CDR3 region has 14 residues. V was pared by 3 bases and J by 5 bases, with 5 bases of the junction left unmatched. Looked up from germline, CDR1 is SGHRS and CDR2 is YFSETQ. This chain's CDR3 is CASSSGRVEDTQYF. The CDR3 nucleotides are TGCGCCAGCAGCTCCGGGAGGGTGGAAGATACGCAGTATTTT.

This clone was seen once. This chain links TRBV5-6 with TRBJ1-5; D gene ambiguous. The CDR3 totals 15 residues. Trimming took 6 bases from V and 0 from J, leaving 13 bases between them. Looked up from germline, CDR1 is SGHDT and CDR2 is YYEEEE. The DNA for the CDR3 is TGTGCCAGCAATCGGCTCGCCGTTAGCAATCAGCCCCAGCATTTT. It specifies CASNRLAVSNQPQHF.

This chain joins TRBV30 and TRBJ1-2; TRBD1 aligns across 8 bases. The CDR3 loop spans 14 amino acids. Germline CDR1 and CDR2: GTSNPN and SVGIG (reference sequence). V gave up 1 base and J gave up 4 bases; unmatched junction bases: 5. The CDR3 region is CAWSAITGGYGYTF. For the CDR3, the DNA is TGTGCCTGGAGTGCCATCACAGGGGGCTATGGCTACACCTTC.

The V and J genes are TRBV14 and TRBJ2-1; D may be TRBD1 (5 bases). CDR3 size: 15 residues. V was pared by 1 base and J by 9 bases, with 16 bases between. The germline V gene has CDR1 SGHDN and CDR2 FVKESK. The DNA of the CDR3 is TGTGCCAGCAGCCAAGGAATCAGGGATCGGGCTGAGCAGTTCTTC. It encodes CASSQGIRDRAEQFF. Complete variable domain (other parts from reference TRBV14 and TRBJ2-1): EAGVTQFPSHSVIEKGQTVTLRCDPISGHDNLYWYRRVMGKEIKFLLHFVKESKQDESGMPNNRFLAERTGGTYSTLKVQPAELEDSGVYFCASSQGIRDRAEQFFGPGTRLTVL.

The J gene is TRBJ1-2, the V gene TRBV27; 8 bases fit TRBD1. Germline CDR1 MNHEY, CDR2 SMNVEV (reference sequence). V gave up 5 bases and J gave up 4 bases; unmatched junction bases: 6. The CDR3 has 14 amino acids. This CDR3 reads CASSLSGTGYGYTF. The CDR3 coding sequence is TGTGCCAGCAGTCTTTCCGGGACAGGCTATGGCTACACCTTC.

The gene calls are TRBV6-1 and TRBJ1-1; D uncertain. With 4 bases removed from V and 10 bases from J, the gap between germline ends came to 16 bases. Germline CDR1 reads MNHNS; CDR2 reads SASEGT. CDR3 size: 13 residues. The CDR3 DNA reads TGTGCCAGCAGTGTGGAAAGGAGCATGTCAGCTTTCTTT. Protein sequence: CASSVERSMSAFF.

The CDR3, as DNA: TGTGCCAGCAGTTACGGGACCGGGACTTACTCCTACGAGCAGTACTTC. Translating it yields CASSYGTGTYSYEQYF. V and J are TRBV6-5 and TRBJ2-7; perhaps TRBD2 as D (6 bases). Trimming cost V 2 bases and J 0 bases, with 14 bases left between them. Germline V CDR1 and CDR2: MNHEY, SVGAGI. This CDR3 region has 16 residues.

The chain uses TRBV28 and TRBJ2-5; D call uncertain. The CDR3 has 13 residues. Germline-derived CDR1 and CDR2 are MDHEN and SYDVKM. V lost 6 bases and J lost 4, with 12 bases in between. CDR3 DNA: TGTGCCAGCAGAACCGGTAACGTAGAGACCCAGTACTTC. This translates into CASRTGNVETQYF. Supplemented by reference TRBV28 and TRBJ2-5, the full variable domain reads DVKVTQSSRYLVKRTGEKVFLECVQDMDHENMFWYRQDPGLGLRLIYFSYDVKMKEKGDIPEGYSVSREKKERFSLILESASTNQTSMYLCASRTGNVETQYFGPGTRLLVL.

The chain uses TRBV29-1 and TRBJ2-7, with 10 bases lining up with TRBD2. CDR1 is SQVTM, CDR2 ANQGSEA, per germline. The CDR3 length is 15 residues. V lost 5 bases and J lost 6; bases outside the gene matches: 13. CDR3 coding DNA: TGCAGCGTTCGCGAGCTAGCGGGAGAGGTCCGCGAGCAGTACTTC. Its translation: CSVRELAGEVREQYF.

The chain links TRBV13 to TRBJ2-1, with 10 bases fitting TRBD2. V gave up 4 bases and J gave up 7 bases; unmatched junction bases: 7. CDR1 and CDR2 from the germline V gene are PRHDT and FYEKMQ (reference sequence). The CDR3 loop spans 15 amino acids. The CDR3 nucleotides read TGTGCCAGCAGCTCTAGCGGGAGCGGCGGGAATGAGCAGTTCTTC. Protein sequence: CASSSSGSGGNEQFF.

The rearrangement uses TRBV7-6 and TRBJ2-3; 7 bases map to TRBD1. The CDR3 spans 13 residues. CDR1 and CDR2 from the germline V gene are SGHVS and FNYEAQ. After removal of 4 bases from V and 8 bases from J, the junction contained 6 bases not matched to a gene. DNA of the CDR3: TGTGCCAGCAGCTCGACAGGGTTAGGTACGCAGTATTTT. It yields the protein CASSSTGLGTQYF.

The CDR3 DNA sequence: TGTGCCTGGAGCTCTATGGGTGAGCAGTTCTTC. Translation gives CAWSSMGEQFF. The genes are TRBV30 and TRBJ2-1; D gene unclear. The length of the CDR3 is 11 residues. Trimming removed 3 bases at V and 9 bases at J, with 9 bases between. Germline lookup yields CDR1 GTSNPN and CDR2 SVGIG (reference sequence).

The CDR3 sequence is CAWSASDLIYSNQPQHF. Here the CDR3 DNA reads TGTGCCTGGAGTGCGTCGGACCTGATTTATAGCAATCAGCCCCAGCATTTT. The gene calls are TRBV30 and TRBJ1-5; D uncertain. CDR3 length: 17 amino acids. Trimming took off 1 base at V and 0 bases at J, with 16 bases between the two ends. From germline, CDR1 is GTSNPN and CDR2 SVGIG (reference sequence). The whole variable domain, filled in from reference TRBV30 and TRBJ1-5, reads SQTIHQWPATLVQPVGSPLSLECTVEGTSNPNLYWYRQAAGRGLQLLFYSVGIGQISSEVPQNLSASRPQDRQFILSSKKLLLSDSGFYLCAWSASDLIYSNQPQHFGDGTRLSIL.

The V and J genes are TRBV6-6 and TRBJ1-5; the D is unclear. Trimming left V 0 bases short and J 2 bases short, with 5 bases between. Germline-derived CDR1 and CDR2 are MNHNY and SVGAGI (reference sequence). The CDR3 runs to 14 residues. The chain's CDR3 is CASSYSYGNQPQHF. In nucleotides, the CDR3 is TGTGCCAGCAGTTACTCGTACGGCAATCAGCCCCAGCATTTT.

V usage is TRBV2 and J usage is TRBJ2-3, with 12 nucleotides matching TRBD2. V shed 3 bases, J shed 6 bases, and the junction held 4 bases outside the gene matches. CDR1 SNHLY and CDR2 FYNNEI come from the germline V gene. CDR3 length: 15 amino acids. CDR3 nucleotide sequence: TGTGCCAGCAGTGATACTAGCGGGAGGCCGGATACGCAGTATTTT. Translated, it gives CASSDTSGRPDTQYF. The full variable domain, in which reference TRBV2 and TRBJ2-3 provide the parts outside the CDR3, is EPEVTQTPSHQVTQMGQEVILRCVPISNHLYFYWYRQILGQKVEFLVSFYNNEISEKSEIFDDQFSVERPDGSNFTLKIRSTKLEDSAMYFCASSDTSGRPDTQYFGPGTRLTVL.

The CDR3 here is CSVRLAGGSGEQYF. The DNA for the CDR3 is TGCAGCGTCAGACTAGCGGGAGGTTCCGGCGAGCAGTACTTC. J is TRBJ2-7 and V is TRBV29-1; 13 nucleotides line up with TRBD2. Looked up from germline, CDR1 is SQVTM and CDR2 is ANQGSEA. Losses at the gene ends were 6 bases for V and 6 bases for J; bases not matched to a gene: 8. This CDR3 is built from 14 residues.

The rearrangement links TRBV2 to TRBJ1-1; D not certain. The CDR3 is 16 residues long. V dropped 8 bases and J dropped 1 base, with 20 bases sitting between them. Looked up from germline, CDR1 is SNHLY and CDR2 is FYNNEI. In nucleotides, the CDR3 is TGTGCCAGCGTCGAAGATGGTAGGCGGAAGAACACTGAAGCTTTCTTT. Translation: CASVEDGRRKNTEAFF.

The J gene is TRBJ1-2, the V gene TRBV6-5, with a weak D call TRBD1 (6 bases). CDR1 is MNHEY and CDR2 is SVGAGI in the germline V gene. V lost 6 bases and J lost 4, with 12 bases in between. CDR3 length: 13 residues. The CDR3 sequence: CASSAGVGYGYTF. Written as DNA, the CDR3 is TGTGCCAGCAGCGCAGGGGTAGGCTATGGCTACACCTTC.

The V and J genes are TRBV30 and TRBJ1-1; 11 bases fit TRBD1. CDR3 length equals 13 residues. The germline CDR1 and CDR2 sequences are GTSNPN and SVGIG (reference sequence). The V and J ends lost 5 bases and 4 bases, in that order; junction bases with no gene match: 3. The DNA of the CDR3 is TGTGCCTGGGACGGGACAGGGGGCACTGAAGCTTTCTTT. Its protein product is CAWDGTGGTEAFF.

This chain joins TRBV30 and TRBJ2-7; D gene uncertain. In germline, CDR1 is GTSNPN, CDR2 SVGIG (reference sequence). V was cut by 5 bases and J by 0 bases, with 14 bases left in between. The CDR3 consists of 14 residues. CDR3: CAWHTTESSYEQYF. Written as DNA, the CDR3 is TGTGCCTGGCATACGACCGAGAGCTCCTACGAGCAGTACTTC.

This chain connects TRBV5-6 to TRBJ2-4; tentatively, D is TRBD1 (5 bases). Germline loops: CDR1 SGHDT, CDR2 YYEEEE. The CDR3 totals 17 residues. Trimming left V 3 bases short and J 0 bases short, with 16 bases between. CDR3 sequence reads: CASSSLQGILAKNIQYF. The CDR3 nucleotides read TGTGCCAGCAGCTCACTCCAGGGAATCCTAGCCAAAAACATTCAGTACTTC.

This sequence joins TRBV27 and TRBJ2-7, with 8 nucleotides matching TRBD2. J was trimmed by 2 bases and V by 0 bases; bases with no gene match: 6. The CDR3 has 16 residues. CDR1 and CDR2 (germline): MNHEY, SMNVEV (reference sequence). CDR3 protein: CASSLSWVAGTYEQYF. The CDR3 region has the DNA TGTGCCAGCAGTTTATCTTGGGTAGCGGGGACCTACGAGCAGTACTTC.

The rearrangement joins TRBV7-2 to TRBJ2-7, with no clear D. Trimming pared 5 bases from V and 0 bases from J, leaving 14 bases between. This CDR3 has 15 residues. Looked up from germline, CDR1 is SGHTA and CDR2 is FQGNSA. This chain's CDR3 is CASSRRTSSSYEQYF. The CDR3 nucleotides are TGTGCCAGCAGCAGACGGACCTCGAGCTCCTACGAGCAGTACTTC.